A selection of T cell receptor beta chains follows, all from one sample in a study of blood T cell repertoires in COVID-19. Sequenced by immunoSEQ multiplex PCR; TCRdb stores in-frame clones only, minus some. The table lists 100,000 to 150,000 clones, 83% of them singletons. Sample: peripheral blood. These receptor sequences come from an elderly man with active or convalescent COVID-19. The CDR3 runs from the conserved cysteine through the conserved F or W. Fields, in order: clone size, V gene, D gene, J gene, CDR3 DNA, CDR3 protein. A D gene is named only where the DNA matches it firmly. Rows may omit the clone size; those that give it use once, few, many or a size class.

-,TRBV21-1,-,TRBJ1-2,TGTGCCAGCAGCAAAGGCGAGGGCGACTATGGCTACACCTTC,CASSKGEGDYGYTF
once,TRBV19,-,TRBJ1-3,TGTGCCAGTAGTCCAACCACAGGGTCCCGGCACACCATATATTTT,CASSPTTGSRHTIYF
-,TRBV6-4,-,TRBJ1-1,TGTGCCAGCAGTGTAGGACAGAACACTGAAGCTTTCTTT,CASSVGQNTEAFF
-,TRBV2,-,TRBJ1-2,TGTGCCAACCCAAGAGGAGCCCTCACCCAAGCTAACTATGGCTACACCTTC,CANPRGALTQANYGYTF
-,TRBV6-2/TRBV6-3,TRBD1,TRBJ2-7,TGTGCCAGCAGTCGACCGGGACAGGGGCCCTACGAGCAGTACTTC,CASSRPGQGPYEQYF
-,TRBV12-3/TRBV12-4,-,TRBJ1-3,TGTGCCAGCAGTTTTCTTGGAAACACCATATATTTT,CASSFLGNTIYF
once,TRBV11-2,TRBD1,TRBJ1-3,TGTGCCAGCAGCTTAGTTGCAGGGGGCAATTTTGGAAACACCATATATTTT,CASSLVAGGNFGNTIYF
-,TRBV2,-,TRBJ1-2,TGTGCCAGCAGTTATGACAACCACCGCACCTTC,CASSYDNHRTF
-,TRBV18,-,TRBJ2-7,TGTGCCAGCTCACCAAACAGAAACTCCTACGAGCAGTACTTC,CASSPNRNSYEQYF
-,TRBV6-6,-,TRBJ2-1,TGTGCCAGCATTAATGGGGGCCCCGGTGCACTTGAGCAGTTCTTC,CASINGGPGALEQFF
-,TRBV3-1/TRBV3-2,-,TRBJ2-5,TGTGCCAGCAGCCAAGGCTGGGAGGAGACCCAGTACTTC,CASSQGWEETQYF
-,TRBV19,TRBD1,TRBJ1-2,TGTGCCAGTAGGTGGGACAGGGGAAACTATGGCTACACCTTC,CASRWDRGNYGYTF
-,TRBV14,TRBD2,TRBJ2-7,TGTGCCAGCAGCCAATTTAGCGGGGGAGCGTACTTC,CASSQFSGGAYF
-,TRBV10-3,-,TRBJ2-2,TGTGCCATCAGTTCCGGGAACACCGGGGAGCTGTTTTTT,CAISSGNTGELFF
-,TRBV28,-,TRBJ1-5,TGTGCCAGCACCTCGGGATCCGTGGGTCAGCCCCAGCATTTT,CASTSGSVGQPQHF
-,TRBV5-6,-,TRBJ1-2,TGTGCCAGCAGCTTTCCACAGGGCAATGGCTACACCTTC,CASSFPQGNGYTF
-,TRBV5-1,TRBD1,TRBJ1-2,TGCGCCAGCAGCGTGGGACAGGTTGCTAGTGGCTACACCTTC,CASSVGQVASGYTF
-,TRBV2,-,TRBJ1-1,TGTGCCAGCTACAGTCGCACTGAAGCTTTCTTT,CASYSRTEAFF
-,TRBV5-1,TRBD2,TRBJ2-7,TGCGCCAGCAGCTTGGAGGGACTAGCGGGGGGGCTGGACGAGCAGTACTTC,CASSLEGLAGGLDEQYF
-,TRBV9,-,TRBJ2-2,TGTGCCAGCAGCGTAGCAGGGGTTAACACCGGGGAGCTGTTTTTT,CASSVAGVNTGELFF
-,TRBV19,-,TRBJ1-4,TGTGCCAGTAGTAAGGCAGGGGATTGGGAAAAACTGTTTTTT,CASSKAGDWEKLFF
few,TRBV27,-,TRBJ2-6,TGTGCCAGCAGATTTCCCCGGGGCGTCCTGACTTTC,CASRFPRGVLTF
-,TRBV30,-,TRBJ2-7,TGTGCCTGGAAATCAGGGCAGAGCTACGAGCAGTACTTC,CAWKSGQSYEQYF
-,TRBV7-8,-,TRBJ2-5,TGTGCCAGCAGCACAGTAGGGGGGGCCCAAGAGACCCAGTACTTC,CASSTVGGAQETQYF
-,TRBV6-5,TRBD1,TRBJ2-5,TGTGCCAGCAGTTACCGTGACAGGGGGCGCGGGGAGACCCAGTACTTC,CASSYRDRGRGETQYF